This T cell receptor (beta chain) is from a study of blood T cell repertoires in COVID-19. Background on the study: COVID-19 samples, acute and convalescent, were from the United States, Italy and Spain. T cells, B-cell-depleted T cells, or PBMCs provided the cDNA or gDNA that served as material.

Authors' methods: Cell counts per sample came from amplifying reference gene primers. Clones were sequenced by immunoSEQ multiplex PCR, and TCRdb holds only the in-frame ones, with some missing. V and J calls and clone size are as listed in that table; D and trimming were resolved from the DNA. The profile shows 51,000 or so clones, about 90% of them singletons. The CDR3 runs 15 residues. In germline, CDR1 is SGHRS, CDR2 YFSETQ. The J segment lost 3 bases and the V segment lost 3 bases, leaving 5 bases of the junction unmatched. The receptor was isolated from a man older than 75 with acute or convalescent COVID-19. This chain connects TRBV5-1 to TRBJ1-4; TRBD1 matches 7 bases. Sequenced sample: peripheral blood. The CDR3, as DNA: TGCGCCAGCAGCTCTGACAGGGCGGCTAATGAAAAACTGTTTTTT. Translated: CASSSDRAANEKLFF.